This T cell receptor (beta chain) was identified in a study of T-cell reconstitution after alpha-beta-depleted transplantation in children. The authors prepared the TCRbeta library with unique molecular identifiers. One entry per CDR3 protein results from TCRdb running MiXCR on the PCR reads. The repertoire consists of hundreds of thousands of distinct CDR3 sequences, with about 17% occurring once and the leading ten covering 3% to 3.5%. Trimming cost V 2 bases and J 8 bases, with 14 bases left between them. Germline assignment: CDR1 SGHRS and CDR2 YFSETQ. This CDR3 has 14 residues. This clonotype was recorded a few times.

The TCR sequence derives from a human donor who donated a stem cell graft to a child with acute lymphoblastic leukemia. Sample: PBMCs from the stem cell graft donor, taken from the stem cell graft. This chain joins TRBV5-1 and TRBJ1-5; D not resolved. In DNA, the CDR3 is TGCGCCAGCAGCTTCCACCGCCCCGTGGAGCCCCAGCATTTT. This sequence encodes CASSFHRPVEPQHF.